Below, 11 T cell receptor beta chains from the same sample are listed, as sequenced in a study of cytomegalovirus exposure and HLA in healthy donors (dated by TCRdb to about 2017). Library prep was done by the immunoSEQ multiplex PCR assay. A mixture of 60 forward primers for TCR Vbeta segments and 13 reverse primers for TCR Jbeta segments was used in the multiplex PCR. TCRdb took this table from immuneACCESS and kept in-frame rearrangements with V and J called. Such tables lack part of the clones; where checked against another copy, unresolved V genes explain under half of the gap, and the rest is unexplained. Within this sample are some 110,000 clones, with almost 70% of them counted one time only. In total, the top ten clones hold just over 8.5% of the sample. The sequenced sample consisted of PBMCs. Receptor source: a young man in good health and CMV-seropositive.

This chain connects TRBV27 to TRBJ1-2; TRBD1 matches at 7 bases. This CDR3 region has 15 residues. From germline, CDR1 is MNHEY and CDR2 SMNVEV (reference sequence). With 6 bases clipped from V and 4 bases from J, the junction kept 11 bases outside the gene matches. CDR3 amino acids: CASSIGTASPYGYTF. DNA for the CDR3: TGTGCCAGCAGCATTGGGACAGCTTCACCCTATGGCTACACCTTC.

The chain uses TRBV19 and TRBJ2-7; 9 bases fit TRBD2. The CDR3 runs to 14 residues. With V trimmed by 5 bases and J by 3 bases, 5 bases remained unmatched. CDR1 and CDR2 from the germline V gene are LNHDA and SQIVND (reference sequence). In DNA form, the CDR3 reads TGTGCCAGTAGTCCCAGCGGGGGGCTCTACGAGCAGTACTTC. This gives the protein CASSPSGGLYEQYF.

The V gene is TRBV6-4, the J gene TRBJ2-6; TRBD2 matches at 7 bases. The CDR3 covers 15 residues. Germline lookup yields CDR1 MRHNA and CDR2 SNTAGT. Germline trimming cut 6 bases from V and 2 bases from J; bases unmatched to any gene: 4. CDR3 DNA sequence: TGTGCCAGCAGCACGGGGGGAACTGGGGCCAACGTCCTGACTTTC. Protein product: CASSTGGTGANVLTF.

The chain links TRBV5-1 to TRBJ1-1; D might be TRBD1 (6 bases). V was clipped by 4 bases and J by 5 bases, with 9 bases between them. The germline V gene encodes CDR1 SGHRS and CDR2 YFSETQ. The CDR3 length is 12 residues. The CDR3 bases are TGCGCCAGCAGCGTTGGACAGACTGAAGCTTTCTTT. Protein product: CASSVGQTEAFF.

The CDR3 bases are TGTGCCAGCAGCGTAGCGACAGGGCGTTCAGATACGCAGTATTTT. Residues: CASSVATGRSDTQYF. The rearrangement links TRBV9 to TRBJ2-3; 7 nucleotides line up with TRBD1. J gave up 4 bases and V 0 bases, and 5 bases lay outside the gene matches. Germline V gene data show CDR1 as SGDLS and CDR2 as YYNGEE. This CDR3 region has 15 residues.

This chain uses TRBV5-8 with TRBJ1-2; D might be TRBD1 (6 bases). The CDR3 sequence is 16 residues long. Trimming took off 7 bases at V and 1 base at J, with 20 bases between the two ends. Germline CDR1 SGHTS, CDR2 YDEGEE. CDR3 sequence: CASYGGTGYVNYGYTF. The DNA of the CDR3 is TGTGCCAGCTATGGGGGAACAGGGTACGTTAACTATGGCTACACCTTC.

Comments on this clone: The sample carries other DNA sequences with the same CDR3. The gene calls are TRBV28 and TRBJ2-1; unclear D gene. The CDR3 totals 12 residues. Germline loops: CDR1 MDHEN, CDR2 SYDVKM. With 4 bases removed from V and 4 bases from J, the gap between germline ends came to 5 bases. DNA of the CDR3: TGTGCCAGCAGTTCCCCTTACAATGAGCAGTTCTTC. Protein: CASSSPYNEQFF.

CDR3 sequence (DNA): TGTGCCAGTAGTATGGGGACAGGGGGCGAGCAGTACTTC. It encodes CASSMGTGGEQYF. The rearrangement uses TRBV19 and TRBJ2-5, with 11 bases aligning to TRBD1. Matching the DNA end better, TRBJ2-7 makes the J call doubtful. Germline-derived CDR1 and CDR2 are LNHDA and SQIVND (reference sequence). The CDR3 consists of 13 residues.

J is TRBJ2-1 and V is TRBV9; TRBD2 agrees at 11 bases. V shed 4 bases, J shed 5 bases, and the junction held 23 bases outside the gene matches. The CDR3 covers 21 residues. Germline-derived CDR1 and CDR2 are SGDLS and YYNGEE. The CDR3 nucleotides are TGTGCCAGCAGCCAAGACCCCATCAGACTAGCGGGGAAGGTCCACAACAATGAGCAGTTCTTC. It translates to CASSQDPIRLAGKVHNNEQFF.

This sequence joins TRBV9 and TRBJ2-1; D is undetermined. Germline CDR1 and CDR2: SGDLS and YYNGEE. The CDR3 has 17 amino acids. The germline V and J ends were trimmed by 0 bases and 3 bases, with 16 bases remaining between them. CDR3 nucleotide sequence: TGTGCCAGCAGCGTAGTGGCTTTCGACGGGTTCTACAATGAGCAGTTCTTC. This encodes CASSVVAFDGFYNEQFF.

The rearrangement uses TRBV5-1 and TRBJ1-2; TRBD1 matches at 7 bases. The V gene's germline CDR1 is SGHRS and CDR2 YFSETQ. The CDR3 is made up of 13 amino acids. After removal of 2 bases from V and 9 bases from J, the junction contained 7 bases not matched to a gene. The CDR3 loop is CASSLFRGQRYTF. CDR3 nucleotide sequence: TGCGCCAGCAGCTTATTTAGGGGGCAACGCTACACCTTC.